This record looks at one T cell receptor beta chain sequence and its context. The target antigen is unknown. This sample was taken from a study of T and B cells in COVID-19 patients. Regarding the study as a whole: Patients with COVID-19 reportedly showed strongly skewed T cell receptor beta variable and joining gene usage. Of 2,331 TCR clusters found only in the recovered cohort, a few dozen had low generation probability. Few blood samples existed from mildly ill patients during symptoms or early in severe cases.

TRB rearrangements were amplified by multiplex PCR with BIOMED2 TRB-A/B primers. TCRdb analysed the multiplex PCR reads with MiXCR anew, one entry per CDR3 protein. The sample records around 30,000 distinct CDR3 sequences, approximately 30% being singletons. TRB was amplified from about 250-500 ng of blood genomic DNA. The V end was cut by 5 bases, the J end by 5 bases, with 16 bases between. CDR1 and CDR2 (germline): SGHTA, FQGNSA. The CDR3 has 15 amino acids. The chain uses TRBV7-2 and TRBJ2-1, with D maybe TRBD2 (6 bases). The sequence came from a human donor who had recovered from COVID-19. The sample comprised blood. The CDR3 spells CASSPALAHNNEQFF. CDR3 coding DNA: TGTGCCAGCAGCCCAGCACTAGCACATAACAATGAGCAGTTCTTC.